This passage covers 27 T cell receptor beta chains from one sample sequenced in a study of tumour-infiltrating T cells in Burkitt lymphoma. Using immunoSEQ multiplex PCR, the repertoire was profiled, and TCRdb retains in-frame clones only, with some absent. Counted here are about 15,000 clones, roughly 85% occurring once; the ten biggest clones make up 2.1%. Sequencing input: tumor tissue. These receptors originate from a human donor with diffuse large B-cell lymphoma.

The chain joins TRBV7-2 to TRBJ1-4; D unclear. Germline-derived CDR1 and CDR2 are SGHTA and FQGNSA. The CDR3 is 14 residues long. V lost 3 bases and J 6 bases, leaving 11 bases between the germline ends. The CDR3 DNA follows: TGTGCCAGCAGCTTTGGCCCGAGGGATGAAAAACTGTTTTTT. It specifies CASSFGPRDEKLFF.

The gene calls are TRBV7-8 and TRBJ2-3; 9 bases are a match to TRBD1. The CDR3 is made up of 15 amino acids. V was clipped by 5 bases and J by 2 bases; unmatched bases: 5. Germline CDR1 is SGHVS and CDR2 is FQNEAQ. The CDR3 DNA reads TGTGCCAGCAGCCAGACAGGGGGGTCCACAGATACGCAGTATTTT. This gives the protein CASSQTGGSTDTQYF. Complete variable domain (other parts from reference TRBV7-8 and TRBJ2-3): GAGVSQSPRYKVAKRGQDVALRCDPISGHVSLFWYQQALGQGPEFLTYFQNEAQLDKSGLPSDRFFAERPEGSVSTLKIQRTQQEDSAVYLCASSQTGGSTDTQYFGPGTRLTVL.

The rearrangement joins TRBV9 to TRBJ2-2; D ambiguous. There are 14 residues in the CDR3. Trimming removed 2 bases from V and 4 bases from J, with 9 bases in between. Germline lookup yields CDR1 SGDLS and CDR2 YYNGEE. The CDR3 nucleotides are TGTGCCAGCAGCGTTGCTTCCGGCACCGGGGAGCTGTTTTTT. This sequence encodes CASSVASGTGELFF.

V and J are TRBV4-3 and TRBJ1-4; tentatively, D is TRBD1 (5 bases). This CDR3 comprises 15 residues. Trimming stripped 1 base from V and 7 bases from J, with 13 bases between. Germline CDR1 is LGHNA and CDR2 is YSLEER. CDR3 sequence reads: CASSQAGLVGEKLFF. In DNA, the CDR3 is TGCGCCAGCAGCCAAGCAGGGCTCGTCGGTGAAAAACTGTTTTTT.

The genes are TRBV29-1 and TRBJ1-1, with D uncertain. The V and J ends lost 7 bases and 0 bases respectively, with 9 bases between them. The germline V gene encodes CDR1 SQVTM and CDR2 ANQGSEA. The CDR3 totals 12 residues. Here the CDR3 DNA reads TGCAGCGCTGACACGATGAACACTGAAGCTTTCTTT. Protein sequence: CSADTMNTEAFF. The variable domain in full, completed from reference TRBV29-1 and TRBJ1-1, reads SAVISQKPSRDICQRGTSLTIQCQVDSQVTMMFWYRQQPGQSLTLIATANQGSEATYESGFVIDKFPISRPNLTFSTLTVSNMSPEDSSIYLCSADTMNTEAFFGQGTRLTVV.

This chain uses TRBV10-3 with TRBJ2-1; a possible D gene is TRBD2 (5 bases). The CDR3 is made up of 14 amino acids. Germline V gives CDR1 ENHRY, CDR2 SYGVKD. V gave up 8 bases and J gave up 6 bases, with 17 bases separating them. The CDR3 here is CAIAKKGESNEQFF. The CDR3 DNA reads TGTGCCATCGCCAAGAAGGGAGAGAGCAATGAGCAGTTCTTC.

The V gene is TRBV2, the J gene TRBJ1-1, with 8 bases that match TRBD1. This CDR3 contains 16 residues. Germline V gene data show CDR1 as SNHLY and CDR2 as FYNNEI. V gave up 6 bases and J gave up 2 bases; unmatched junction bases: 11. The CDR3 bases are TGTGCCAGCAGCCTACAGTGGACAGGGAAAAACACTGAAGCTTTCTTT. Its protein product is CASSLQWTGKNTEAFF.

The chain uses TRBV9 and TRBJ2-3, with TRBD2 matching over 8 bases. The V segment lost 0 bases and the J segment 1 base; nucleotides outside the gene matches: 4. The CDR3 contains 16 residues. The germline CDR1 and CDR2 sequences are SGDLS and YYNGEE. CDR3 loop: CASSVDGGGRTDTQYF. In DNA, the CDR3 is TGTGCCAGCAGCGTAGACGGGGGGGGCCGCACAGATACGCAGTATTTT.

The rearrangement links TRBV5-1 to TRBJ2-4; D unclear. Germline V CDR1 and CDR2: SGHRS, YFSETQ. V lost 0 bases and J 5 bases, leaving 6 bases between the germline ends. The CDR3 runs to 13 residues. The CDR3 DNA reads TGCGCCAGCAGCTTGGGGATCGAAAACATTCAGTACTTC. Its translation: CASSLGIENIQYF.

The chain has TRBV5-1 and TRBJ1-1, with D perhaps TRBD1 (5 bases). The CDR3 runs to 14 residues. Trimming took 6 bases from V and 2 from J, leaving 14 bases between them. In germline, CDR1 is SGHRS, CDR2 YFSETQ. The CDR3 protein is CASILGQGNTEAFF. In DNA form, the CDR3 reads TGCGCCAGCATACTGGGGCAGGGTAACACTGAAGCTTTCTTT.

This clone occurred once. The gene calls are TRBV6-5 and TRBJ2-7; a weak D match, TRBD2 (5 bases). Germline V gene lookup returns CDR1 MNHEY and CDR2 SVGAGI. Trimming took 6 bases from V and 2 from J, leaving 17 bases between them. The CDR3 length is 15 residues. The DNA for the CDR3 is TGTGCCAGCAGCTATCTTACTAGGGCAACCTACGAGCAGTACTTC. As protein: CASSYLTRATYEQYF.

The genes are TRBV19 and TRBJ1-2, with D possibly being TRBD1 (6 bases). Germline CDR1 reads LNHDA; CDR2 reads SQIVND (reference sequence). The CDR3 covers 15 residues. The V end lost 1 base, the J end lost 6 bases, and 15 bases lay between the germline ends. The DNA for the CDR3 is TGTGCCAGTAGTATAGCCCTACAGGGCAAGGATGGCTACACCTTC. It codes for CASSIALQGKDGYTF.

The chain links TRBV4-1 to TRBJ1-1; 9 bases agree with TRBD1. The germline V gene encodes CDR1 MGHRA and CDR2 YSYEKL. The CDR3 has 16 amino acids. Germline trimming cut 4 bases from V and 4 bases from J; bases unmatched to any gene: 10. The CDR3 DNA reads as TGCGCCAGCAGCCCACCCGGGACAGGGCGGATCACTGAAGCTTTCTTT. The encoded protein is CASSPPGTGRITEAFF.

This clone was seen a few times. CDR3 amino acids: CASSLVDEQFF. In DNA form, the CDR3 reads TGTGCCAGCAGCTTGGTTGATGAGCAGTTCTTC. The rearrangement joins TRBV7-6 to TRBJ2-1; D unresolved. The germline V gene has CDR1 SGHVS and CDR2 FNYEAQ. CDR3 size: 11 residues. V dropped 3 bases and J dropped 8 bases, with 5 bases sitting between them.

The CDR3 protein is CASSEGLAGVQETQYF. The DNA of the CDR3 is TGTGCCAGCAGTGAGGGACTAGCGGGGGTGCAAGAGACCCAGTACTTC. The gene calls are TRBV6-1 and TRBJ2-5; 14 bases align to TRBD2. Trimming removed 3 bases from V and 2 bases from J; junction bases left unmatched: 2. CDR1 and CDR2 (germline): MNHNS, SASEGT. The CDR3 has 16 residues.

V usage is TRBV5-4 and J usage is TRBJ1-2; 8 bases align to TRBD1. Unmatched junction bases numbered 7, after V lost 2 bases and J lost 4 bases. Germline CDR1 is SGHNT and CDR2 is YYREEE (reference sequence). The CDR3 loop spans 15 amino acids. CDR3 sequence (DNA): TGTGCCAGCAGCTTACCGGACAGGGTCGGCTATGGCTACACCTTC. Amino acids: CASSLPDRVGYGYTF.

CDR3 in DNA: TGTGCCAGCAGCTCGGGACGGCTTCTAGGCGGCTACACCTTC. This translates into CASSSGRLLGGYTF. This chain connects TRBV11-2 to TRBJ1-2; D perhaps matches TRBD1 (5 bases). CDR1 is SGHAT and CDR2 is FQNNGV in the germline V gene. The CDR3 totals 14 residues. Trimming left V 4 bases short and J 8 bases short, with 17 bases between.

This rearrangement joins TRBV27 to TRBJ2-1; D perhaps matches TRBD2 (5 bases). CDR3 length equals 14 residues. V lost 0 bases and J lost 7, with 10 bases in between. Germline V gene lookup returns CDR1 MNHEY and CDR2 SMNVEV (reference sequence). Here the CDR3 reads CASSLSGSWNEQFF. The CDR3 region has the DNA TGTGCCAGCAGTTTATCAGGGAGCTGGAATGAGCAGTTCTTC.

CDR3 amino acids: CASSIGQPNWEQYF. In nucleotides, the CDR3 is TGTGCCAGTAGTATTGGGCAGCCTAATTGGGAGCAGTACTTC. V gene TRBV19 combines with J gene TRBJ2-7; no definite D call. Trimming took 3 bases from V and 7 from J, leaving 16 bases between them. The CDR3 totals 14 residues. From germline, CDR1 is LNHDA and CDR2 SQIVND (reference sequence).

The rearrangement links TRBV2 to TRBJ2-3; D is possibly TRBD2 (5 bases). This CDR3 has 14 amino acids. Germline V gene sequence: CDR1 SNHLY, CDR2 FYNNEI. V lost 7 bases and J lost 0, with 11 bases in between. The DNA for the CDR3 is TGTGCCAGCATGGAGCGGCTAAGCACAGATACGCAGTATTTT. Translation gives CASMERLSTDTQYF.

The chain links TRBV29-1 to TRBJ1-1, with D maybe TRBD1 (6 bases). CDR3 length: 12 amino acids. Trimming shortened V by 4 bases and J by 5 bases, and 11 bases separated the two germline ends. Germline-derived CDR1 and CDR2 are SQVTM and ANQGSEA. This CDR3 reads CSVVQGGTEAFF. The CDR3 nucleotides are TGCAGCGTTGTACAGGGCGGGACTGAAGCTTTCTTT.

This clone showed up just once. This chain connects TRBV11-2 to TRBJ2-3, with 11 bases aligning to TRBD2. The V gene end was trimmed by 5 bases and the J gene end by 0 bases; junction bases not matched to a gene: 10. The CDR3 runs 18 residues. Germline V lookup: CDR1 SGHAT, CDR2 FQNNGV. The CDR3 DNA sequence: TGTGCCAGCAGCCCAACGGGACTAGCGGCATTAAGCACAGATACGCAGTATTTT. Its translation is CASSPTGLAALSTDTQYF. Combining the CDR3 with reference TRBV11-2 and TRBJ2-3 gives the whole variable domain EAGVAQSPRYKIIEKRQSVAFWCNPISGHATLYWYQQILGQGPKLLIQFQNNGVVDDSQLPKDRFSAERLKGVDSTLKIQPAKLEDSAVYLCASSPTGLAALSTDTQYFGPGTRLTVL.

This chain's CDR3 is CASSLPLGEVYGYTF. Written as DNA, the CDR3 is TGTGCCAGCAGCTTACCGCTCGGGGAGGTCTATGGCTACACCTTC. V and J are TRBV11-2 and TRBJ1-2, with no clear D. The V gene's germline CDR1 is SGHAT and CDR2 FQNNGV. V lost 2 bases, J lost 4 bases, and 14 bases lay in between. This CDR3 has 15 amino acids.

The V and J genes are TRBV14 and TRBJ1-2; D is possibly TRBD1 (5 bases). The CDR3 has 13 amino acids. With 0 bases removed from V and 5 bases from J, the gap between germline ends came to 7 bases. Germline CDR1 reads SGHDN; CDR2 reads FVKESK. The CDR3 coding sequence is TGTGCCAGCAGCCAAGACACAGGTTATGGCTACACCTTC. Amino acids: CASSQDTGYGYTF.

This chain uses TRBV7-9 with TRBJ2-7; 12 nucleotides align to TRBD2. Germline assignment: CDR1 SEHNR and CDR2 FQNEAQ (reference sequence). The CDR3 covers 14 residues. Germline trimming cut 0 bases from V and 12 bases from J; bases unmatched to any gene: 6. The DNA for the CDR3 is TGTGCCAGCAGCTTAGCGCTAGCGGGGGGGCCGCTGTACTTC. Its translation: CASSLALAGGPLYF.

V gene TRBV6-5 combines with J gene TRBJ1-2; the D gene is possibly TRBD1 (6 bases). The germline V gene has CDR1 MNHEY and CDR2 SVGAGI. This CDR3 is 15 amino acids long. V was clipped by 3 bases and J by 4 bases, with 15 bases between them. CDR3 sequence: CASSYSGAEGYGYTF. The CDR3 coding sequence is TGTGCCAGCAGTTATTCGGGGGCGGAGGGCTATGGCTACACCTTC.

CDR3 in DNA: TGTGCCAGCAGCCCCCAGCCCAGCGGGTTTGCCTACAATGAGCAGTTCTTC. Translating it yields CASSPQPSGFAYNEQFF. V usage is TRBV7-6 and J usage is TRBJ2-1; tentative D call: TRBD2 (6 bases). V was cut by 5 bases and J by 2 bases, with 19 bases left in between. CDR3 length equals 17 residues. CDR1 and CDR2 from the germline V gene are SGHVS and FNYEAQ.